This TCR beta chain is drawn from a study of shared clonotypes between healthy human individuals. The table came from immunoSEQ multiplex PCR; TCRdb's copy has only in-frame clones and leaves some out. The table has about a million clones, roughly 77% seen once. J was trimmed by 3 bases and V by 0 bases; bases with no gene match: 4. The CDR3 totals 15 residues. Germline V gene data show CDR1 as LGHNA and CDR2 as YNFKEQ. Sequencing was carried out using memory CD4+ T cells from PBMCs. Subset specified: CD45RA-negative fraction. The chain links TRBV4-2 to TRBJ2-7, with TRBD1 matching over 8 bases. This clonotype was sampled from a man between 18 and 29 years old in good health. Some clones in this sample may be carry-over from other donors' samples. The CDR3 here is CASSQDQGAHYEQYF. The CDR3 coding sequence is TGTGCCAGCAGCCAAGACCAGGGGGCCCACTACGAGCAGTACTTC.